The clone carrying this T cell receptor (beta chain) was recorded many times. What it binds is unknown. Other DNA sequences of this sample code for an identical CDR3. This record comes from a study of shared clonotypes between healthy human individuals. Study information: Aged between 18 and 49, the donors were two women and a few men. Three plates each covered CD4 naive and memory; CD8 naive two, CD8 memory one.

Germline V gene lookup returns CDR1 SGHNT and CDR2 YENEEA. This CDR3 is built from 15 residues. The V end was cut by 1 base, the J end by 0 bases, with 6 bases between. Researchers ran the assay at a deep level. Only in-frame clones appear in the TCRdb table, and some are missing; sequencing was by immunoSEQ multiplex PCR. This sample has roughly 1,000,000 clones, with approximately 78% found just once. Findings and limits, study-wide: Generation probabilities were higher for clonotypes shared across all four sorted-subset donors than for unshared ones.

The TCR originated in a young man in good health. Some clones in this sample may be carry-over from other donors' samples. Sequencing input: memory CD4+ T cells from PBMCs. The subset is: CD45RA-negative fraction. The chain employs TRBV11-3 and TRBJ2-2; possibly TRBD1 for D (6 bases). CDR3 coding DNA: TGTGCCAGCAGCTTAGGGACAGCGAACACCGGGGAGCTGTTTTTT. As protein: CASSLGTANTGELFF.